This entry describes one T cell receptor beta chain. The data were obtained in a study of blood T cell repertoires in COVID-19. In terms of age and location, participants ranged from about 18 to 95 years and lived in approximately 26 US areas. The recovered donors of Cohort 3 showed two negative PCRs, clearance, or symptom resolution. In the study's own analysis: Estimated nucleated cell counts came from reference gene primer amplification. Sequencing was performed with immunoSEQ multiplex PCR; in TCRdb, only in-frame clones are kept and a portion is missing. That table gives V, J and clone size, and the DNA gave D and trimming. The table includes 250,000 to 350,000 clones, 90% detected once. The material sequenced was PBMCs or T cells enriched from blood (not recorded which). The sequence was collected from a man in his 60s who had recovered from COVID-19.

The CDR3: CASSPAQRTEAFF. The CDR3 coding sequence is TGTGCCAGCTCACCGGCCCAGCGGACTGAAGCTTTCTTT. The J gene is TRBJ1-1, the V gene TRBV18; no definite D call. Trimming cost V 3 bases and J 5 bases, with 10 bases left between them. Germline-derived CDR1 and CDR2 are KGHSH and LQKENI. There are 13 residues in the CDR3.